This passage covers 5 T cell receptor beta chains from one sample sequenced in a study of blood T cell repertoires in COVID-19 (dated by TCRdb to between 2020 and 2021). The receptor library was made with the immunoSEQ multiplex PCR assay. TCRdb provides this immuneACCESS table in a form limited to in-frame rearrangements. Some clones are lacking; in checked studies, under half of them reflect an unresolved V gene, and why the rest are absent is not known. The sample contains 150,000 to 200,000 clones, over 70% of them found a single time. Under 15% of the sample belongs to the ten largest clones. Material: PBMCs or T cells enriched from blood (not recorded which). These receptors came from an older woman who had recovered from COVID-19.

In DNA form, the CDR3 reads TGTGCCAGCAGAACCGGGACAGCATTTTACGAGCAGTACTTC. It specifies CASRTGTAFYEQYF. The rearrangement uses TRBV27 and TRBJ2-7; 7 bases match TRBD1. Germline CDR1 and CDR2: MNHEY and SMNVEV (reference sequence). With 6 bases clipped from V and 4 bases from J, the junction kept 9 bases outside the gene matches. The CDR3 has 14 amino acids.

The chain uses TRBV29-1 and TRBJ2-3, with 7 bases aligning to TRBD1. Germline V gene sequence: CDR1 SQVTM, CDR2 ANQGSEA. The CDR3 contains 12 residues. Unmatched junction bases numbered 3, after V lost 3 bases and J lost 6 bases. CDR3 nucleotide sequence: TGCAGCGTTGACGAGGGGGCGGATACGCAGTATTTT. Protein product: CSVDEGADTQYF.

This clone was seen many times. The chain employs TRBV10-1 and TRBJ1-1; D call uncertain. From germline, CDR1 is WNHNN and CDR2 SYGVQD (reference sequence). Trimming removed 0 bases at V and 3 bases at J, with 5 bases between. This CDR3 region has 13 residues. The CDR3, as DNA: TGCGCCAGCAGTGAGTCCGAGTACACTGAAGCTTTCTTT. This sequence encodes CASSESEYTEAFF.

This clone was picked up one time. The chain is built from TRBV5-1 and TRBJ2-3, with TRBD2 identical over 8 bases. This CDR3 region has 15 residues. CDR1 and CDR2 from the germline V gene are SGHRS and YFSETQ. Losses at the gene ends were 6 bases for V and 2 bases for J; bases not matched to a gene: 8. The CDR3 protein is CASTERGTFTDTQYF. The CDR3 bases are TGCGCCAGCACGGAGCGGGGGACCTTCACAGATACGCAGTATTTT.

This chain uses TRBV4-1 with TRBJ2-1, with 13 positions matching TRBD2. From germline, CDR1 is MGHRA and CDR2 YSYEKL. The length of the CDR3 is 17 residues. J was trimmed by 9 bases and V by 0 bases; bases with no gene match: 8. DNA of the CDR3: TGCGCCAGCAGCCAAGAGCCGGGACTAGCGGGAAGATCTGAGCAGTTCTTC. Translating gives CASSQEPGLAGRSEQFF.